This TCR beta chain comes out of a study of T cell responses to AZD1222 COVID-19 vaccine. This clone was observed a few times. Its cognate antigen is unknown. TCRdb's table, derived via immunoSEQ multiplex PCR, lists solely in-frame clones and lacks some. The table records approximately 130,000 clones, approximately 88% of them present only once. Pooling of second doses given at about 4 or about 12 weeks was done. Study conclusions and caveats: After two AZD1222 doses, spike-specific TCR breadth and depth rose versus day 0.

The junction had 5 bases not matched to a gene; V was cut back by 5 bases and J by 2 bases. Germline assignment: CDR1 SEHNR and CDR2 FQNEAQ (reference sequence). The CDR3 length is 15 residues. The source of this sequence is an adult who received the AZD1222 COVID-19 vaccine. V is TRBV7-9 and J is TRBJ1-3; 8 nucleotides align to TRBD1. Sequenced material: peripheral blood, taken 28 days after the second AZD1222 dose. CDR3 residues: CASSAYRGTGNTIYF. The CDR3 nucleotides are TGTGCCAGCAGCGCTTACAGGGGGACTGGAAACACCATATATTTT.